The 20 T cell receptor beta chains below all came from one sample that was sequenced in a study of T cell repertoires in cytomegalovirus infection. A single record per CDR3 protein comes from TCRdb applying MiXCR to the reads. The data contain about 740,000 distinct CDR3 sequences, roughly 33% of them seen just once; the ten biggest clones take up 18%. Their antigen targets remain unknown. Sequenced material: cultured PBMCs, taken from culture after CMV antigen stimulation. The source is a human donor in good health (CMV status not recorded). Some clones in this sample may be carry-over from other donors' samples.

The genes are TRBV29-1 and TRBJ2-1, with no clear D. Germline CDR1 and CDR2: SQVTM and ANQGSEA. Trimming shortened V by 0 bases and J by 0 bases, and 9 bases separated the two germline ends. The CDR3 contains 15 residues. The chain's CDR3 is CSVEDRPASYNEQFF. CDR3 coding DNA: TGCAGCGTTGAAGATCGGCCGGCCTCCTACAATGAGCAGTTCTTC.

This clonotype occurred a few times. V gene TRBV2 combines with J gene TRBJ2-1, with D possibly TRBD2 on 6 matching bases. Deletions cut 5 bases from V and 10 bases from J, with 21 bases between. Per the germline V gene, CDR1 is SNHLY and CDR2 is FYNNEI. The CDR3 extends over 15 amino acids. CDR3 nucleotides: TGTGCCAGCAGTAAGAGTCAGGGAGGTACGGGGGAGCAGTTCTTC. It yields the protein CASSKSQGGTGEQFF.

The chain joins TRBV10-3 to TRBJ2-1; TRBD1 matches 7 bases. The CDR3 runs to 14 residues. CDR1 is ENHRY, CDR2 SYGVKD, per germline. Germline trimming cut 5 bases from V and 12 bases from J; bases unmatched to any gene: 13. CDR3 sequence: CAISPEGARSPQFF. The CDR3 nucleotides are TGTGCCATCAGTCCCGAGGGGGCGCGGTCACCGCAGTTCTTC.

V gene TRBV20-1 combines with J gene TRBJ2-1, with 9 bases that match TRBD2. This CDR3 region has 14 residues. Per germline, CDR1 DFQATT and CDR2 SNEGSKA (reference sequence). The junction had 9 bases not matched to a gene; V was cut back by 5 bases and J by 7 bases. The CDR3 region is CSALAGVLRNEQFF. Written as DNA, the CDR3 is TGCAGTGCTTTAGCGGGAGTATTACGGAATGAGCAGTTCTTC.

This clonotype occurred many times. The J gene is TRBJ1-5, the V gene TRBV7-2; a weak D match, TRBD1 (5 bases). Germline values: CDR1 SGHTA, CDR2 FQGNSA. This CDR3 region has 15 residues. Trimming removed 4 bases at V and 0 bases at J, with 10 bases between. The CDR3: CASSWGRGSNQPQHF. The CDR3 DNA is TGTGCCAGCAGCTGGGGACGGGGTAGCAATCAGCCCCAGCATTTT.

This clonotype has a handful of counts. Here the CDR3 reads CAISGEAGFTEAFF. The CDR3 nucleotides read TGTGCCATCAGTGGGGAAGCGGGGTTCACTGAAGCTTTCTTT. The chain carries TRBV10-3 and TRBJ1-1, with D unclear. Germline V lookup: CDR1 ENHRY, CDR2 SYGVKD. This CDR3 comprises 14 residues. V lost 4 bases, J lost 4 bases, and 13 bases lay in between.

The gene calls are TRBV7-2 and TRBJ2-3; the D gene could be TRBD1 or TRBD2 (5 bases each). From germline, CDR1 is SGHTA and CDR2 FQGNSA. This CDR3 comprises 14 residues. V was clipped by 3 bases and J by 2 bases, with 9 bases between them. The CDR3 loop reads CASSFKGPTDTQYF. DNA of the CDR3: TGTGCCAGCAGCTTCAAGGGACCCACAGATACGCAGTATTTT. The full variable domain, in which reference TRBV7-2 and TRBJ2-3 provide the parts outside the CDR3, is GAGVSQSPSNKVTEKGKDVELRCDPISGHTALYWYRQSLGQGLEFLIYFQGNSAPDKSGLPSDRFSAERTGGSVSTLTIQRTQQEDSAVYLCASSFKGPTDTQYFGPGTRLTVL.

Ten or more counts support this clonotype. The rearrangement uses TRBV7-2 and TRBJ2-1; TRBD1 or TRBD2 may be the D gene (6 bases each). CDR3 length equals 17 residues. Germline V gene sequence: CDR1 SGHTA, CDR2 FQGNSA. V gave up 5 bases and J gave up 6 bases, with 23 bases separating them. The CDR3 reads CASSTRGAGVVGNEQFF. The DNA of the CDR3 is TGTGCCAGCAGCACAAGGGGGGCAGGGGTTGTGGGCAATGAGCAGTTCTTC.

The chain uses TRBV12-3 or TRBV12-4 and TRBJ2-6; TRBD2 might be the D (6 bases). Trimming left V 10 bases short and J 3 bases short, with 22 bases between. The CDR3 contains 17 residues. CDR3 sequence: CAILRRDERYGANVLTF. The CDR3 region has the DNA TGTGCCATCCTTCGGCGGGACGAACGTTATGGGGCCAACGTCCTGACTTTC.

J is TRBJ2-7 and V is TRBV6-2 or TRBV6-3, with 9 nucleotides matching TRBD2. The CDR3 loop spans 14 amino acids. The V gene end was trimmed by 2 bases and the J gene end by 7 bases; junction bases not matched to a gene: 6. CDR1 MNHEY and CDR2 SVGEGT come from the germline V gene. In DNA form, the CDR3 reads TGTGCCAGCAGTTACGCGGGAGGGCCCCCGGAGCAGTACTTC. It translates to CASSYAGGPPEQYF.

The chain is built from TRBV19 and TRBJ1-1, with D possibly matching TRBD1 (5 bases). CDR1 and CDR2 from the germline V gene are LNHDA and SQIVND (reference sequence). The CDR3 spans 13 residues. V was trimmed by 3 bases and J by 7 bases, leaving 12 bases between them. In DNA form, the CDR3 reads TGTGCCAGTAGTATCGGGGCGGCCCGTGAAGCTTTCTTT. This sequence encodes CASSIGAAREAFF.

This clonotype showed up many times. This chain uses TRBV7-2 with TRBJ1-2; D is possibly TRBD1 (5 bases). The V end lost 5 bases, the J end lost 0 bases, and 13 bases lay between the germline ends. This CDR3 has 15 amino acids. From germline, CDR1 is SGHTA and CDR2 FQGNSA. The CDR3: CASSLQGQTNYGYTF. In DNA form, the CDR3 reads TGTGCCAGCAGCCTTCAGGGCCAAACTAACTATGGCTACACCTTC. Variable domain in full (rest from reference TRBV7-2 and TRBJ1-2): GAGVSQSPSNKVTEKGKDVELRCDPISGHTALYWYRQSLGQGLEFLIYFQGNSAPDKSGLPSDRFSAERTGGSVSTLTIQRTQQEDSAVYLCASSLQGQTNYGYTFGSGTRLTVV.

The sample holds a few counts of this clonotype. The chain recombines TRBV2 with TRBJ1-5; TRBD1 is a possible D gene (5 bases). V lost 6 bases and J 5 bases, leaving 17 bases between the germline ends. This CDR3 is built from 15 residues. Germline assignment: CDR1 SNHLY and CDR2 FYNNEI. CDR3 nucleotide sequence: TGTGCCAGCAGCGAAAGGATCGGGGGAGATCAGCCCCAGCATTTT. This translates into CASSERIGGDQPQHF.

This clonotype was seen more than once but under ten times. The chain combines TRBV7-9 with TRBJ2-1; the D gene is possibly TRBD2 (6 bases). The CDR3 has 16 amino acids. Germline CDR1 SEHNR, CDR2 FQNEAQ (reference sequence). V lost 2 bases to trimming and J lost 7 bases, with 18 bases between them. CDR3 region: CASSLTSSGGGNEQFF. CDR3 sequence (DNA): TGTGCCAGCAGCTTAACAAGTAGCGGTGGAGGTAATGAGCAGTTCTTC.

This clonotype has just a few counts. The chain couples TRBV28 to TRBJ1-1, with a tentative D call TRBD1 (5 bases). The CDR3 is 14 amino acids. V lost 10 bases, J lost 2 bases, and 17 bases lay in between. Germline-derived CDR1 and CDR2 are MDHEN and SYDVKM. The CDR3 nucleotides read TGTGCCATAGCGCCGACAGACGGTAACACTGAAGCTTTCTTT. This gives the protein CAIAPTDGNTEAFF.

The V and J genes are TRBV20-1 and TRBJ2-1, with TRBD2 matching 7 bases. Germline V gene lookup returns CDR1 DFQATT and CDR2 SNEGSKA (reference sequence). The CDR3 is made up of 15 amino acids. J was trimmed by 6 bases and V by 6 bases; bases with no gene match: 14. The chain's CDR3 is CSANVGLVPGNEQFF. The CDR3 DNA sequence: TGCAGTGCAAACGTTGGACTAGTTCCTGGCAATGAGCAGTTCTTC.

The chain couples TRBV19 to TRBJ1-2; D gene unclear. V was clipped by 3 bases and J by 4 bases, with 12 bases between them. Germline lookup yields CDR1 LNHDA and CDR2 SQIVND (reference sequence). The CDR3 has 14 amino acids. The CDR3 loop reads CASSMQVSGYGYTF. CDR3 bases: TGTGCCAGTAGTATGCAAGTTTCGGGCTATGGCTACACCTTC.

This clonotype was counted between two and nine times. The J gene is TRBJ2-5, the V gene TRBV7-6, with 11 nucleotides matching TRBD2. Germline lookup yields CDR1 SGHVS and CDR2 FNYEAQ. After removal of 2 bases from V and 5 bases from J, the junction contained 7 bases not matched to a gene. The CDR3 has 16 amino acids. This chain's CDR3 is CASSLRLAGGNETQYF. CDR3 nucleotide sequence: TGTGCCAGCAGCTTACGGCTAGCGGGGGGTAACGAGACCCAGTACTTC.

The sample holds a few counts of this clonotype. The chain carries TRBV12-3 or TRBV12-4 and TRBJ2-2; TRBD1 or TRBD2 may be the D gene (5 bases each). The CDR3 covers 15 residues. Trimming took off 7 bases at V and 6 bases at J, with 18 bases between the two ends. The CDR3 coding sequence is TGTGCCAGCAAATCTCCGGGACGGCCCCCCGGGGAGCTGTTTTTT. Its protein product is CASKSPGRPPGELFF.

The V and J genes are TRBV6-1 and TRBJ2-3; 7 nucleotides align to TRBD2. V lost 5 bases, J lost 2 bases, and 4 bases stayed unmatched. The CDR3 contains 14 residues. Per germline, CDR1 MNHNS and CDR2 SASEGT. This CDR3 is CASSSTSTTDTQYF. In DNA form, the CDR3 reads TGTGCCAGCAGTTCGACTAGCACCACAGATACGCAGTATTTT.